What follows are 7 T cell receptor beta chains derived from one specimen sequenced in a study of CD8 T cells in Susac syndrome. About 0.45 to 1 ug RNA was reverse transcribed with random hexamers. TCRdb analysed the immunoSEQ multiplex PCR reads with MiXCR anew, one entry per CDR3 protein. This sample has roughly 67,000 distinct CDR3 sequences, with about 95% found just once. Sequenced input: CD8+ T cells from PBMCs. These receptors came from a human donor with multiple sclerosis.

The chain recombines TRBV7-9 with TRBJ1-2, with D perhaps matching TRBD1 (5 bases). Trimming stripped 5 bases from V and 1 base from J, with 14 bases between. CDR1 and CDR2 (germline): SEHNR, FQNEAQ (reference sequence). The CDR3 spans 15 residues. The CDR3 DNA sequence: TGTGCCAGCAGCCAGCGAGTGACAGATAACTATGGCTACACCTTC. Amino acid sequence: CASSQRVTDNYGYTF.

The gene calls are TRBV12-3 or TRBV12-4 and TRBJ2-2; D call uncertain. Trimming stripped 3 bases from V and 0 bases from J, with 8 bases between. The CDR3 is 15 residues long. The chain's CDR3 is CASSFATPNTGELFF. CDR3 DNA sequence: TGTGCCAGCAGTTTTGCGACCCCGAACACCGGGGAGCTGTTTTTT.

This clonotype was picked up one time. CDR3 DNA sequence: TGTGCCAGCAGTTTAGGTGCAGGCGAAGGGGACTATGGCTACACCTTC. Translated, it gives CASSLGAGEGDYGYTF. The rearrangement uses TRBV27 and TRBJ1-2, with a weak D call TRBD1 (5 bases). The CDR3 contains 16 residues. The V end lost 2 bases, the J end lost 3 bases, and 16 bases lay between the germline ends. Germline CDR1 MNHEY, CDR2 SMNVEV (reference sequence).

This chain connects TRBV29-1 to TRBJ2-1, with TRBD2 matching 10 bases. The CDR3 has 15 amino acids. After removal of 3 bases from V and 7 bases from J, the junction contained 9 bases not matched to a gene. Germline-derived CDR1 and CDR2 are SQVTM and ANQGSEA. CDR3 protein: CSVESLAGVVNEQFF. The CDR3, as DNA: TGCAGCGTTGAGAGTCTAGCGGGAGTTGTGAATGAGCAGTTCTTC.

The chain carries TRBV2 and TRBJ2-7, with D tentatively TRBD1 (5 bases). Trimming removed 3 bases at V and 3 bases at J, with 12 bases between. The CDR3 runs to 14 residues. Looked up from germline, CDR1 is SNHLY and CDR2 is FYNNEI. CDR3 sequence reads: CASSEGLGGYEQYF. The CDR3 DNA sequence: TGTGCCAGCAGTGAGGGGCTGGGTGGCTACGAGCAGTACTTC.

The rearrangement links TRBV27 to TRBJ1-5; D is uncertain. V was pared by 2 bases and J by 0 bases, with 8 bases between. From germline, CDR1 is MNHEY and CDR2 SMNVEV (reference sequence). The CDR3 sequence is 15 residues long. CDR3 region: CASSLRRDSNQPQHF. DNA of the CDR3: TGTGCCAGCAGTTTACGACGGGATAGCAATCAGCCCCAGCATTTT.

As concerns this clonotype: One end of the junction does not line up with germline, which may come from a read error. The J gene is TRBJ1-1, the V gene TRBV29-1; perhaps TRBD1 as D (5 bases). The germline gives CDR1 SQVTM, CDR2 ANQGSEA. CDR3 length: 13 residues. CDR3 in amino acids: CSAQSRDGAEAFF. CDR3 nucleotide sequence: TGCAGCGCCCAATCCCGGGACGGAGCTGAGGCTTTCTTT. Using reference TRBV29-1 and TRBJ1-1 for the parts outside the CDR3, the full variable domain is SAVISQKPSRDICQRGTSLTIQCQVDSQVTMMFWYRQQPGQSLTLIATANQGSEATYESGFVIDKFPISRPNLTFSTLTVSNMSPEDSSIYLCSAQSRDGAEAFFGQGTRLTVV.